Presented here are 32 T cell receptor beta chains from one specimen sequenced in a study of technical replicates of blood from a handful of donors. The protocol was immunoSEQ multiplex PCR, while the TCRdb copy is restricted to in-frame clones and leaves out a portion. The sample lists roughly 45,000 clones, 80% to 95% occurring once. Sequenced: PBMCs. The receptors stem from a human donor in good health. Some clones in this sample may be carry-over from other donors' samples.

Only one count was recorded for this clone. The V gene is TRBV7-2, the J gene TRBJ1-2, with 7 bases matching TRBD1. CDR3 length equals 12 residues. V gave up 7 bases and J gave up 8 bases; unmatched junction bases: 7. The germline V gene has CDR1 SGHTA and CDR2 FQGNSA. CDR3: CASTDRARGYTF. Written as DNA, the CDR3 is TGTGCCAGCACAGACAGGGCTCGGGGCTACACCTTC.

V is TRBV4-2 and J is TRBJ2-1; 9 bases match TRBD2. From germline, CDR1 is LGHNA and CDR2 YNFKEQ. V shed 4 bases and J 3 bases; nucleotides not matched to a gene: 4. This CDR3 is 15 amino acids long. DNA for the CDR3: TGTGCCAGCAGCCGAAGGACTAGCGACTACAATGAGCAGTTCTTC. Translation: CASSRRTSDYNEQFF.

V and J are TRBV10-1 and TRBJ2-2, with 7 nucleotides matching TRBD2. V shed 0 bases, J shed 2 bases, and the junction held 9 bases outside the gene matches. Germline values: CDR1 WNHNN, CDR2 SYGVQD (reference sequence). The CDR3 is 18 residues long. The CDR3 bases are TGCGCCAGCAGTGAGTCGAATGCGGGGGAATACAACACCGGGGAGCTGTTTTTT. Translating gives CASSESNAGEYNTGELFF.

This rearrangement joins TRBV5-1 to TRBJ1-1, with TRBD1 identical over 9 bases. CDR1 and CDR2 (germline): SGHRS, YFSETQ. V lost 0 bases to trimming and J lost 5 bases; unmatched junction nucleotides: 8. The CDR3 covers 16 residues. This chain's CDR3 is CASSLASGTGSTEAFF. CDR3 DNA sequence: TGCGCCAGCAGCTTGGCCTCCGGGACAGGGTCGACTGAAGCTTTCTTT.

The V gene is TRBV6-1, the J gene TRBJ2-7; 9 bases are shared with TRBD1. CDR1 is MNHNS and CDR2 is SASEGT in the germline V gene. Losses at the gene ends were 4 bases for V and 3 bases for J; bases not matched to a gene: 4. This CDR3 is 14 amino acids long. CDR3 in DNA: TGTGCCAGCAGTGGGGACAGGGCTATCTACGAGCAGTACTTC. Protein: CASSGDRAIYEQYF.

The chain is built from TRBV5-5 and TRBJ1-6; TRBD1 agrees at 7 bases. J gave up 10 bases and V 4 bases, and 5 bases lay outside the gene matches. The CDR3 covers 13 residues. Looked up from germline, CDR1 is SGHKS and CDR2 is YYEKEE (reference sequence). Here the CDR3 DNA reads TGTGCCAGCAGCCCTGGGACAGCCTCACCCCTCCACTTT. It is translated as CASSPGTASPLHF.

This chain connects TRBV6-5 to TRBJ2-7; TRBD1 aligns across 7 bases. The CDR3 has 14 amino acids. V was clipped by 6 bases and J by 2 bases; unmatched bases: 7. Germline V gene sequence: CDR1 MNHEY, CDR2 SVGAGI. The CDR3 is CASRGQSKTYEQYF. In DNA, the CDR3 is TGTGCCAGCAGGGGACAGAGTAAAACCTACGAGCAGTACTTC.

This clone was seen a single time. The chain employs TRBV5-1 and TRBJ2-7; a weak D match, TRBD1 (5 bases). This CDR3 spans 14 amino acids. Germline lookup yields CDR1 SGHRS and CDR2 YFSETQ. Between the trimmed V and J ends, which lost 1 base and 4 bases, there was a span of 12 bases. The CDR3 loop reads CASSLRTTPYEQYF. DNA of the CDR3: TGCGCCAGCAGCTTGCGGACAACACCTTACGAGCAGTACTTC.

The chain employs TRBV4-3 and TRBJ2-7; D is perhaps TRBD1 (5 bases). Trimming took 0 bases from V and 0 from J, leaving 9 bases between them. The CDR3 length is 15 residues. From germline, CDR1 is LGHNA and CDR2 YSLEER. Here the CDR3 reads CASSQEGAFSYEQYF. The CDR3 DNA reads TGCGCCAGCAGCCAAGAAGGGGCCTTCTCCTACGAGCAGTACTTC.

This chain joins TRBV5-1 and TRBJ2-3; D may be TRBD2 (7 bases). V was clipped by 6 bases and J by 2 bases, with 19 bases between them. Germline V CDR1 and CDR2: SGHRS, YFSETQ. The CDR3 contains 16 residues. The CDR3 DNA reads as TGCGCCAGCATTGAGGGCGGGGGCTCCTTCACAGATACGCAGTATTTT. Translation: CASIEGGGSFTDTQYF.

The chain employs TRBV19 and TRBJ2-6, with D possibly matching TRBD2 (7 bases). CDR1 and CDR2 (germline): LNHDA, SQIVND (reference sequence). V was clipped by 3 bases and J by 2 bases, with 17 bases between them. This CDR3 has 18 residues. DNA for the CDR3: TGTGCCAGTAGTATCAGACCTGGGGGGGCGACTGGGGCCAACGTCCTGACTTTC. Translating it yields CASSIRPGGATGANVLTF.

The chain uses TRBV7-8 and TRBJ1-6; D gene uncertain. Germline lookup yields CDR1 SGHVS and CDR2 FQNEAQ. The CDR3 covers 12 residues. V lost 3 bases, J lost 7 bases, and 4 bases lay in between. CDR3 nucleotides: TGTGCCAGCAGCTTCCAGAATTCACCCCTCCACTTT. Its protein is CASSFQNSPLHF.

This rearrangement joins TRBV4-3 to TRBJ2-1; 10 bases line up with TRBD2. CDR1 and CDR2 (germline): LGHNA, YSLEER. After removal of 5 bases from V and 9 bases from J, the junction contained 13 bases not matched to a gene. The CDR3 has 16 residues. CDR3 bases: TGCGCCAGCAGCGGAGAAGGGGCTGGACTAGCGGTTGAGCAGTTCTTC. Amino acids: CASSGEGAGLAVEQFF.

The chain combines TRBV7-9 with TRBJ1-6; 7 bases match TRBD1. Trimming at V came to 11 bases and at J to 6 bases, leaving 10 bases not matched to a gene. Germline-derived CDR1 and CDR2 are SEHNR and FQNEAQ (reference sequence). This CDR3 is 14 amino acids long. The DNA for the CDR3 is TGTGCCGGAACGGGGGACAGCCTTAATTCACCCCTCCACTTT. Protein sequence: CAGTGDSLNSPLHF.

Only a few counts were recorded for this clone. This chain links TRBV5-1 with TRBJ1-1; 7 bases are a match to TRBD1. V was clipped by 3 bases and J by 1 base; unmatched bases: 6. Germline-derived CDR1 and CDR2 are SGHRS and YFSETQ. This CDR3 contains 15 residues. This CDR3 reads CASSSTGEPNTEAFF. CDR3 DNA sequence: TGCGCCAGCAGCTCTACAGGGGAACCGAACACTGAAGCTTTCTTT. The complete variable domain, with remaining parts taken from reference TRBV5-1 and TRBJ1-1, reads KAGVTQTPRYLIKTRGQQVTLSCSPISGHRSVSWYQQTPGQGLQFLFEYFSETQRNKGNFPGRFSGRQFSNSRSEMNVSTLELGDSALYLCASSSTGEPNTEAFFGQGTRLTVV.

The chain carries TRBV7-9 and TRBJ1-2; D gene ambiguous. Germline V CDR1 and CDR2: SEHNR, FQNEAQ (reference sequence). The CDR3 has 12 amino acids. V lost 5 bases to trimming and J lost 7 bases, with 11 bases between them. CDR3 amino acids: CASSVNSGGYTF. CDR3 bases: TGTGCCAGCAGCGTTAATTCGGGTGGCTACACCTTC.

This clone appeared a few times. V usage is TRBV12-5 and J usage is TRBJ1-5, with D uncertain. The CDR3 is 15 amino acids. Per the germline V gene, CDR1 is LGHNT and CDR2 is FRNRAP. Trimming left V 5 bases short and J 2 bases short, with 13 bases between. CDR3 sequence (DNA): TGTGCTAGTGGTCAGACCGGAGTGCGCAATCAGCCCCAGCATTTT. This gives the protein CASGQTGVRNQPQHF.

For the CDR3, the DNA is TGTGCCTGGAAACCCAGCGGGAGGGCCACCGGGGAGCTGTTTTTT. It is translated as CAWKPSGRATGELFF. The chain joins TRBV30 to TRBJ2-2, with 10 bases that match TRBD2. The CDR3 covers 15 residues. Germline V gene sequence: CDR1 GTSNPN, CDR2 SVGIG (reference sequence). The ends lost 4 bases at V and 4 bases at J; junction bases unmatched: 6.

The gene calls are TRBV5-4 and TRBJ1-1; D gene unclear. Trimming removed 4 bases at V and 6 bases at J, with 16 bases between. Germline V gene data show CDR1 as SGHNT and CDR2 as YYREEE (reference sequence). The CDR3 spans 14 residues. CDR3 nucleotide sequence: TGTGCCAGCAGCCTCCCCGGCCCCGCGGCTGAAGCTTTCTTT. This sequence encodes CASSLPGPAAEAFF. The variable domain in full, with the rest retrieved from reference TRBV5-4 and TRBJ1-1, is ETGVTQSPTHLIKTRGQQVTLRCSSQSGHNTVSWYQQALGQGPQFIFQYYREEENGRGNFPPRFSGLQFPNYSSELNVNALELDDSALYLCASSLPGPAAEAFFGQGTRLTVV.

The rearrangement joins TRBV5-4 to TRBJ2-3; 12 bases are shared with TRBD1. After removal of 4 bases from V and 6 bases from J, the junction contained 9 bases not matched to a gene. The CDR3 length is 16 residues. Germline V gene sequence: CDR1 SGHNT, CDR2 YYREEE (reference sequence). Here the CDR3 reads CASSHVGQGATDTQYF. The CDR3 region has the DNA TGTGCCAGCAGCCACGTGGGACAGGGGGCAACCGATACGCAGTATTTT.

The chain is built from TRBV6-1 and TRBJ1-2, with 9 positions matching TRBD1. With V trimmed by 6 bases and J by 2 bases, 7 bases remained unmatched. Germline loops: CDR1 MNHNS, CDR2 SASEGT. This CDR3 region has 15 residues. CDR3 residues: CASRAGQGLNYGYTF. CDR3 sequence (DNA): TGTGCCAGCAGGGCGGGACAGGGACTAAACTATGGCTACACCTTC.

This clone was detected once. The rearrangement links TRBV7-9 to TRBJ2-2, with 7 nucleotides matching TRBD2. The junction had 6 bases not matched to a gene; V was cut back by 1 base and J by 4 bases. Germline V lookup: CDR1 SEHNR, CDR2 FQNEAQ (reference sequence). CDR3 size: 16 residues. The CDR3 coding sequence is TGTGCCAGCAGCTTAGTCGAGAAGCGGGGCACCGGGGAGCTGTTTTTT. It specifies CASSLVEKRGTGELFF.

This clone has just one count. The chain is built from TRBV5-1 and TRBJ2-1; 13 positions match TRBD2. This CDR3 comprises 18 residues. With 3 bases clipped from V and 0 bases from J, the junction kept 6 bases outside the gene matches. The germline V gene encodes CDR1 SGHRS and CDR2 YFSETQ. Written as DNA, the CDR3 is TGCGCCAGCAGCTCCGGGACTAGCGGGAAGAGCTCCTACAATGAGCAGTTCTTC. Encoded protein: CASSSGTSGKSSYNEQFF.

CDR3 coding DNA: TGCGCCAGCATGGAGGGGGCGGGCGGCTACACCTTC. Protein product: CASMEGAGGYTF. The chain uses TRBV5-1 and TRBJ1-2; 7 nucleotides align to TRBD1. Trimming removed 6 bases from V and 8 bases from J; junction bases left unmatched: 7. This CDR3 contains 12 residues. Germline V gene sequence: CDR1 SGHRS, CDR2 YFSETQ.

This chain uses TRBV9 with TRBJ2-3; possible D gene TRBD2, 6 bases. Germline values: CDR1 SGDLS, CDR2 YYNGEE. V shed 1 base and J shed 2 bases, with 38 bases lying between them. This CDR3 is built from 24 residues. For the CDR3, the DNA is TGTGCCAGCAGCGTAAACACGGGAGACTCATCCGTGGCTAGCTCCGTTGACTTCACAGATACGCAGTATTTT. Its translation is CASSVNTGDSSVASSVDFTDTQYF. The full variable domain, rest sourced from reference TRBV9 and TRBJ2-3, is DSGVTQTPKHLITATGQRVTLRCSPRSGDLSVYWYQQSLDQGLQFLIQYYNGEERAKGNILERFSAQQFPDLHSELNLSSLELGDSALYFCASSVNTGDSSVASSVDFTDTQYFGPGTRLTVL.

The DNA for the CDR3 is TGTGCCAGCAGCAGCAGGACTAGCGCCCTTGGGGCCAAAAACATTCAGTACTTC. Amino acid sequence: CASSSRTSALGAKNIQYF. The chain joins TRBV21-1 to TRBJ2-4; the table's D call TRBD2 went unverified against the DNA. TRBV21-1 is an annotated pseudogene. The CDR3 spans 18 residues.

The gene calls are TRBV6-6 and TRBJ1-2, with unresolved D. The CDR3 consists of 12 residues. CDR1 is MNHNY and CDR2 is SVGAGI in the germline V gene (reference sequence). The V end lost 5 bases, the J end lost 5 bases, and 9 bases lay between the germline ends. CDR3 nucleotide sequence: TGTGCCAGCAGTACAGACCGTTATGGCTACACCTTC. Protein product: CASSTDRYGYTF.

The V call is TRBV5-1, the J call TRBJ2-7, with 7 bases fitting TRBD1. V lost 0 bases, J lost 1 base, and 1 base stayed unmatched. CDR1 and CDR2 (germline): SGHRS, YFSETQ. The CDR3 consists of 14 residues. CDR3 bases: TGCGCCAGCAGCTTGGGGGACAGTTCCTACGAGCAGTACTTC. It codes for CASSLGDSSYEQYF.

This CDR3 is CAWSVLQGVEQYF. The DNA for the CDR3 is TGTGCCTGGAGTGTACTACAGGGGGTTGAGCAGTACTTC. The chain recombines TRBV30 with TRBJ2-7; TRBD1 matches 8 bases. Unmatched junction bases numbered 5, after V lost 0 bases and J lost 7 bases. Germline assignment: CDR1 GTSNPN and CDR2 SVGIG (reference sequence). This CDR3 contains 13 residues.

The chain carries TRBV11-2 and TRBJ2-7; D might be TRBD1 (6 bases). Trimming cost V 0 bases and J 3 bases, with 12 bases left between them. This CDR3 region has 15 residues. Germline CDR1 is SGHAT and CDR2 is FQNNGV. The CDR3 region has the DNA TGTGCCAGCAGCTTAGAGACAGGTCAAGTCTACGAGCAGTACTTC. Translated: CASSLETGQVYEQYF.

This clone is a singleton in its sample. The chain recombines TRBV19 with TRBJ2-5, with 10 bases aligning to TRBD2. Germline V gene lookup returns CDR1 LNHDA and CDR2 SQIVND (reference sequence). J gave up 4 bases and V 8 bases, and 7 bases lay outside the gene matches. The CDR3 is 14 amino acids. CDR3 nucleotides: TGTGCCAGTCGAAAAGCGGGGGGGGGAGAGACCCAGTACTTC. This translates into CASRKAGGGETQYF.

The V gene is TRBV11-2, the J gene TRBJ2-7; TRBD1 matches 10 bases. Germline values: CDR1 SGHAT, CDR2 FQNNGV. The CDR3 is made up of 14 amino acids. Unmatched junction bases numbered 4, after V lost 2 bases and J lost 6 bases. This CDR3 is CASSLLGQGPEQYF. In nucleotides, the CDR3 is TGTGCCAGCAGCTTATTGGGACAGGGGCCCGAGCAGTACTTC.